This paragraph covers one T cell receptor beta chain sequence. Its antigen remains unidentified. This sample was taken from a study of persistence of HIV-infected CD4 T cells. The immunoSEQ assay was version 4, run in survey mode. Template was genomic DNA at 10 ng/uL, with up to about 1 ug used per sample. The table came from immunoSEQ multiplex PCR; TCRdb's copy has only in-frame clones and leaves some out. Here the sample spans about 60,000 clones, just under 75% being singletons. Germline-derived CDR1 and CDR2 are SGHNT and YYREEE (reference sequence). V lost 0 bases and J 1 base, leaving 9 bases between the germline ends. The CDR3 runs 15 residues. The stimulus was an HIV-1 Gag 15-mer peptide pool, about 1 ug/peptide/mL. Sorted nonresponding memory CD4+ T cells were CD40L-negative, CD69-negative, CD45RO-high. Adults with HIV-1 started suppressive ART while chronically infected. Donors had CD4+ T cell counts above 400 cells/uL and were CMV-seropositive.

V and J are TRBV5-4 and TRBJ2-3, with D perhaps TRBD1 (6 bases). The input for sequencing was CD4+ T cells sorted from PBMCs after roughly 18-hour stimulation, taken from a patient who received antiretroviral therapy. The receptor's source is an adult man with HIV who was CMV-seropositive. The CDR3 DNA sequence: TGTGCCAGCAGCTTGGTAGGGGGTGGCACAGATACGCAGTATTTT. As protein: CASSLVGGGTDTQYF.